This entry lists 5 T cell receptor beta chains sequenced from one sample in a study of siplizumab effects on memory and regulatory T cells. TCRdb's copy holds only in-frame clones and misses some; the assay was immunoSEQ multiplex PCR. The sample has roughly 110,000 clones; about 94% are singletons. The sequenced sample consisted of non-Treg CD4+ T cells sorted from blood. These receptors were collected from a human donor in good health.

Only one count was recorded for this clone. J is TRBJ2-1 and V is TRBV4-2, with D unclear. Per the germline V gene, CDR1 is LGHNA and CDR2 is YNFKEQ. The CDR3 length is 14 residues. Trimming shortened V by 0 bases and J by 8 bases, and 11 bases separated the two germline ends. As DNA, the CDR3 is TGTGCCAGCAGCCAAGAGAGAATGTGGGATGAGCAGTTCTTC. Protein sequence: CASSQERMWDEQFF.

V and J are TRBV14 and TRBJ2-7, with D possibly being TRBD1 (6 bases). CDR1 is SGHDN, CDR2 FVKESK, per germline. Trimming removed 5 bases from V and 2 bases from J, with 16 bases in between. The CDR3 length is 15 residues. CDR3 nucleotide sequence: TGTGCCAGCAGCAAAAGACAGGACGGACCCTACGAGCAGTACTTC. The encoded protein is CASSKRQDGPYEQYF. Filled out from reference TRBV14 and TRBJ2-7, the complete variable domain reads EAGVTQFPSHSVIEKGQTVTLRCDPISGHDNLYWYRRVMGKEIKFLLHFVKESKQDESGMPNNRFLAERTGGTYSTLKVQPAELEDSGVYFCASSKRQDGPYEQYFGPGTRLTVT.

The V and J genes are TRBV4-1 and TRBJ2-5, with a possible D match to TRBD1 (5 bases). V shed 3 bases and J shed 1 base, with 12 bases lying between them. The CDR3 contains 15 residues. Per germline, CDR1 MGHRA and CDR2 YSYEKL. The CDR3 is CASSHPSTAQETQYF. As DNA, the CDR3 is TGCGCCAGCAGCCACCCATCGACAGCCCAAGAGACCCAGTACTTC.

This clone was detected only once. The chain is built from TRBV9 and TRBJ2-3; TRBD2 matches 10 bases. V lost 3 bases and J lost 5; bases outside the gene matches: 6. Germline V gene lookup returns CDR1 SGDLS and CDR2 YYNGEE. The length of the CDR3 is 15 residues. The CDR3 nucleotides read TGTGCCAGCAGCGCGAGCGGGGGGGCCGGAGATACGCAGTATTTT. As protein: CASSASGGAGDTQYF.

This sequence joins TRBV7-9 and TRBJ1-1, with TRBD1 matching over 8 bases. CDR1 SEHNR and CDR2 FQNEAQ come from the germline V gene (reference sequence). The CDR3 runs 14 residues. After removal of 4 bases from V and 4 bases from J, the junction contained 5 bases not matched to a gene. In DNA, the CDR3 is TGTGCCAGCAGCTGGTTACAGGGGGGCACTGAAGCTTTCTTT. It codes for CASSWLQGGTEAFF.